One and the same sample provided the 28 T cell receptor beta chains below, sequenced in a study of glioma-infiltrating T cells after dendritic cell vaccination. Assay used: immunoSEQ multiplex PCR; TCRdb lists only in-frame clones, some missing. The table lists 950 to 1,500 clones, 86% of them singletons. The sequencing here drew on tumor tissue, taken before dendritic cell vaccination. The source of these receptors is a human donor with glioblastoma.

J is TRBJ1-5 and V is TRBV6-1; D remains ambiguous. V was clipped by 3 bases and J by 6 bases, with 9 bases between them. CDR1 and CDR2 (germline): MNHNS, SASEGT. CDR3 length: 13 residues. CDR3 DNA sequence: TGTGCCAGCAGTGACGGAGCGAGTCAGCCCCAGCATTTT. This translates into CASSDGASQPQHF.

J is TRBJ2-7 and V is TRBV4-2, with TRBD2 as a possible D gene (6 bases). Germline assignment: CDR1 LGHNA and CDR2 YNFKEQ. This CDR3 spans 15 amino acids. Trimming removed 3 bases at V and 5 bases at J, with 17 bases between. The CDR3 nucleotides are TGTGCCAGCAGCCACCCCGGGACTCCGCCCAACGAGCAGTACTTC. As protein: CASSHPGTPPNEQYF.

This clone was detected only once. V usage is TRBV5-5 and J usage is TRBJ2-3; D is ambiguous. The CDR3 runs to 17 residues. Trimming took off 4 bases at V and 1 base at J, with 19 bases between the two ends. Germline-derived CDR1 and CDR2 are SGHKS and YYEKEE (reference sequence). CDR3 DNA: TGTGCCAGCAGCGAAGTCAGCGTTCTGTCACGCACAGATACGCAGTATTTT. It encodes CASSEVSVLSRTDTQYF.

In this sample, this clone turned up a few times. The chain recombines TRBV30 with TRBJ1-2; D ambiguous. This CDR3 has 16 residues. Germline CDR1 and CDR2: GTSNPN and SVGIG (reference sequence). The V end lost 0 bases, the J end lost 7 bases, and 21 bases lay between the germline ends. In DNA form, the CDR3 reads TGTGCCTGGAGTGTACGTCCTTTACCGATAGAGGGTGGCTACACCTTC. Translation gives CAWSVRPLPIEGGYTF.

J is TRBJ2-4 and V is TRBV5-6, with 7 positions matching TRBD2. The V segment lost 0 bases and the J segment 0 bases; nucleotides outside the gene matches: 3. The CDR3 contains 16 residues. CDR1 and CDR2 from the germline V gene are SGHDT and YYEEEE. CDR3 in amino acids: CASSLGAGEAKNIQYF. CDR3 DNA sequence: TGTGCCAGCAGCTTGGGTGCGGGAGAAGCCAAAAACATTCAGTACTTC.

This clone turned up a few times. This rearrangement joins TRBV27 to TRBJ2-7, with 9 bases that match TRBD2. V shed 5 bases and J 2 bases; nucleotides not matched to a gene: 7. Germline lookup yields CDR1 MNHEY and CDR2 SMNVEV (reference sequence). CDR3 size: 15 residues. The CDR3 nucleotides read TGTGCCAGCAGTACCCGACTAGCGGCCCCCTACGAGCAGTACTTC. It yields the protein CASSTRLAAPYEQYF.

The sample holds a few counts of this clone. The chain carries TRBV7-2 and TRBJ2-7; D not resolved. Trimming took off 2 bases at V and 0 bases at J, with 8 bases between the two ends. CDR1 SGHTA and CDR2 FQGNSA come from the germline V gene. The CDR3 totals 14 residues. The CDR3: CASSLRSTSYEQYF. CDR3 coding DNA: TGTGCCAGCAGCTTACGTTCTACCTCCTACGAGCAGTACTTC.

This clone is a singleton in its sample. The V and J genes are TRBV6-5 and TRBJ1-1; possible D gene TRBD1, 6 bases. This CDR3 comprises 16 residues. V dropped 4 bases and J dropped 3 bases, with 18 bases sitting between them. CDR1 and CDR2 (germline): MNHEY, SVGAGI. In DNA, the CDR3 is TGTGCCAGCAGTTCCCCGGCAGGGGAAGGGTACACTGAAGCTTTCTTT. It encodes CASSSPAGEGYTEAFF.

This chain joins TRBV6-5 and TRBJ2-7; 9 bases agree with TRBD1. Germline lookup yields CDR1 MNHEY and CDR2 SVGAGI. The junction had 1 base not matched to a gene; V was cut back by 2 bases and J by 2 bases. The length of the CDR3 is 14 residues. The CDR3 nucleotides are TGTGCCAGCAGTTACGGGACAGGGACCTACGAGCAGTACTTC. Translation: CASSYGTGTYEQYF.

CDR3 loop: CAWSAPGPEGDTEAFF. The CDR3 nucleotides are TGTGCCTGGAGTGCCCCCGGACCTGAAGGGGACACTGAAGCTTTCTTT. This chain uses TRBV30 with TRBJ1-1; D is possibly TRBD1 (5 bases). Trimming removed 1 base at V and 3 bases at J, with 18 bases between. The CDR3 has 16 residues. Germline V lookup: CDR1 GTSNPN, CDR2 SVGIG (reference sequence).

The CDR3 reads CSVLVSGELFF. In DNA, the CDR3 is TGCAGCGTCCTAGTTTCCGGGGAGCTGTTTTTT. The genes are TRBV29-1 and TRBJ2-2, with D unresolved. Germline CDR1 SQVTM, CDR2 ANQGSEA. CDR3 length: 11 amino acids. Trimming took off 6 bases at V and 6 bases at J, with 8 bases between the two ends.

The rearrangement links TRBV29-1 to TRBJ1-1; 9 bases are a match to TRBD1. V lost 6 bases and J lost 5; bases outside the gene matches: 7. Germline loops: CDR1 SQVTM, CDR2 ANQGSEA. The CDR3 is 13 amino acids. The CDR3 protein is CSVVGQGQTEAFF. The CDR3 DNA sequence: TGCAGCGTGGTGGGACAGGGCCAAACTGAAGCTTTCTTT.

This clone was detected only a few times. V gene TRBV7-2 combines with J gene TRBJ2-7; D is undetermined. V was trimmed by 4 bases and J by 6 bases, leaving 16 bases between them. Germline V gene sequence: CDR1 SGHTA, CDR2 FQGNSA. The CDR3 length is 14 residues. CDR3 residues: CASSSPPKWSEQYF. The CDR3 nucleotides are TGTGCCAGCAGCTCCCCGCCGAAGTGGAGCGAGCAGTACTTC.

The chain recombines TRBV28 with TRBJ1-1; TRBD1 aligns across 8 bases. There are 13 residues in the CDR3. The germline V gene has CDR1 MDHEN and CDR2 SYDVKM. Unmatched junction bases numbered 2, after V lost 6 bases and J lost 2 bases. CDR3 coding DNA: TGTGCCAGCAGGGGGACAGGAAACACTGAAGCTTTCTTT. Protein sequence: CASRGTGNTEAFF.

This rearrangement joins TRBV9 to TRBJ2-5, with 9 nucleotides matching TRBD1. The J segment lost 5 bases and the V segment lost 4 bases, leaving 3 bases of the junction unmatched. This CDR3 contains 13 residues. Germline CDR1 is SGDLS and CDR2 is YYNGEE. The CDR3 coding sequence is TGTGCCAGCAGCACCGGGACAGGGGAGACCCAGTACTTC. It codes for CASSTGTGETQYF.

This chain links TRBV15 with TRBJ1-5; 9 bases map to TRBD1. Germline V gene lookup returns CDR1 LNHNV and CDR2 YYDKDF (reference sequence). CDR3 length: 15 residues. J lost 7 bases, V lost 5 bases, and 9 bases had no gene match. This CDR3 is CATSRPGQGPQPQHF. The CDR3 coding sequence is TGTGCCACCAGCCGTCCGGGACAGGGTCCCCAGCCCCAGCATTTT.

The rearrangement links TRBV7-9 to TRBJ2-2, with D tentatively TRBD1 (6 bases). Germline loops: CDR1 SEHNR, CDR2 FQNEAQ (reference sequence). The CDR3 covers 16 residues. V shed 0 bases and J shed 4 bases, with 12 bases lying between them. The CDR3 is CASSLAQTGTTGELFF. The CDR3 DNA is TGTGCCAGCAGCTTAGCTCAAACAGGGACCACCGGGGAGCTGTTTTTT.

J is TRBJ2-3 and V is TRBV5-1; maybe TRBD2 (6 bases). Trimming pared 4 bases from V and 0 bases from J, leaving 21 bases between. The CDR3 has 18 amino acids. Germline V gives CDR1 SGHRS, CDR2 YFSETQ. CDR3 in amino acids: CASSPPMGGNPSTDTQYF. The CDR3 nucleotides are TGCGCCAGCAGCCCCCCCATGGGGGGAAATCCAAGCACAGATACGCAGTATTTT.

The chain carries TRBV5-4 and TRBJ2-2; TRBD2 is a possible D gene (6 bases). The V end lost 0 bases, the J end lost 4 bases, and 13 bases lay between the germline ends. Per germline, CDR1 SGHNT and CDR2 YYREEE (reference sequence). The CDR3 runs to 16 residues. Here the CDR3 reads CASSLGPPGATGELFF. DNA for the CDR3: TGTGCCAGCAGCTTGGGGCCCCCGGGAGCCACCGGGGAGCTGTTTTTT. Based on the CDR3 plus reference TRBV5-4 and TRBJ2-2, the full variable domain is ETGVTQSPTHLIKTRGQQVTLRCSSQSGHNTVSWYQQALGQGPQFIFQYYREEENGRGNFPPRFSGLQFPNYSSELNVNALELDDSALYLCASSLGPPGATGELFFGEGSRLTVL.

V usage is TRBV28 and J usage is TRBJ2-2; 11 bases are shared with TRBD1. The trim removed 4 bases at V and 4 bases at J, leaving 11 bases unmatched. The CDR3 sequence is 18 residues long. Germline V CDR1 and CDR2: MDHEN, SYDVKM. The CDR3 DNA is TGTGCCAGCAGTTCTTCCAAAGGACAGGGGGCGGTCACCGGGGAGCTGTTTTTT. Amino acids: CASSSSKGQGAVTGELFF. Full variable domain (remainder filled in from reference TRBV28 and TRBJ2-2): DVKVTQSSRYLVKRTGEKVFLECVQDMDHENMFWYRQDPGLGLRLIYFSYDVKMKEKGDIPEGYSVSREKKERFSLILESASTNQTSMYLCASSSSKGQGAVTGELFFGEGSRLTVL.

The table lists this clone with a few counts. V gene TRBV7-2 combines with J gene TRBJ2-2; D is unclear. The CDR3 sequence is 14 residues long. Per germline, CDR1 SGHTA and CDR2 FQGNSA. Trimming removed 1 base at V and 8 bases at J, with 11 bases between. CDR3 bases: TGTGCCAGCAGCTTAGGAATCGAGTCTGGGGAGCTGTTTTTT. Translation: CASSLGIESGELFF. Complete variable domain (other parts from reference TRBV7-2 and TRBJ2-2): GAGVSQSPSNKVTEKGKDVELRCDPISGHTALYWYRQSLGQGLEFLIYFQGNSAPDKSGLPSDRFSAERTGGSVSTLTIQRTQQEDSAVYLCASSLGIESGELFFGEGSRLTVL.

V gene TRBV28 combines with J gene TRBJ2-7, with TRBD1 matching over 9 bases. Germline V gene data show CDR1 as MDHEN and CDR2 as SYDVKM. V was clipped by 8 bases and J by 6 bases; unmatched bases: 14. This CDR3 is built from 15 residues. In nucleotides, the CDR3 is TGTGCCAGCCGGGAACGGGACAGGGAGGTTTCCGAGCAGTACTTC. It encodes CASRERDREVSEQYF.

V gene TRBV6-1 combines with J gene TRBJ1-2; D not certain. The germline gives CDR1 MNHNS, CDR2 SASEGT. This CDR3 is 13 amino acids long. Trimming removed 3 bases at V and 6 bases at J, with 11 bases between. CDR3 amino acids: CASSDGVGNGYTF. The CDR3, as DNA: TGTGCCAGCAGTGACGGGGTCGGAAATGGCTACACCTTC.

This clone has just one count. V is TRBV29-1 and J is TRBJ2-3, with TRBD2 identical over 8 bases. This CDR3 has 12 residues. The J segment lost 5 bases and the V segment lost 5 bases, leaving 3 bases of the junction unmatched. Germline CDR1 and CDR2: SQVTM and ANQGSEA. CDR3 DNA: TGCAGCGTTAGGACTAGCCAAGATACGCAGTATTTT. It yields the protein CSVRTSQDTQYF.

The CDR3 loop reads CSVDGGTLTEAFF. The DNA of the CDR3 is TGCAGCGTTGATGGGGGGACGCTCACTGAAGCTTTCTTT. V is TRBV29-1 and J is TRBJ1-1; tentatively, D is TRBD1 (5 bases). Trimming stripped 3 bases from V and 4 bases from J, with 12 bases between. CDR1 is SQVTM and CDR2 is ANQGSEA in the germline V gene. This CDR3 is built from 13 residues.

This clone is a singleton in its sample. The chain carries TRBV2 and TRBJ2-7; TRBD1 aligns across 7 bases. Trimming cost V 6 bases and J 0 bases; bases outside gene matches: 8. The CDR3 is 15 residues long. Germline CDR1 reads SNHLY; CDR2 reads FYNNEI. DNA for the CDR3: TGTGCCAGCAGCTTACAGGGGTCCAGCTCCTACGAGCAGTACTTC. It encodes CASSLQGSSSYEQYF.

This chain links TRBV25-1 with TRBJ1-5; weak D call: TRBD1 (5 bases). CDR1 and CDR2 (germline): MGHDK, SYGVNS. CDR3 length: 13 residues. Trimming shortened V by 3 bases and J by 6 bases, and 9 bases separated the two germline ends. DNA for the CDR3: TGTGCCAGCAGTGATGGGGGGGGTCAGCCCCAGCATTTT. This translates into CASSDGGGQPQHF.

The V call is TRBV27, the J call TRBJ1-2; D is undetermined. Germline V gene sequence: CDR1 MNHEY, CDR2 SMNVEV (reference sequence). Trimming pared 2 bases from V and 8 bases from J, leaving 15 bases between. This CDR3 spans 14 amino acids. The chain's CDR3 is CASSLKPLRKGYTF. The CDR3, as DNA: TGTGCCAGCAGTTTAAAACCCCTGAGAAAAGGCTACACCTTC.